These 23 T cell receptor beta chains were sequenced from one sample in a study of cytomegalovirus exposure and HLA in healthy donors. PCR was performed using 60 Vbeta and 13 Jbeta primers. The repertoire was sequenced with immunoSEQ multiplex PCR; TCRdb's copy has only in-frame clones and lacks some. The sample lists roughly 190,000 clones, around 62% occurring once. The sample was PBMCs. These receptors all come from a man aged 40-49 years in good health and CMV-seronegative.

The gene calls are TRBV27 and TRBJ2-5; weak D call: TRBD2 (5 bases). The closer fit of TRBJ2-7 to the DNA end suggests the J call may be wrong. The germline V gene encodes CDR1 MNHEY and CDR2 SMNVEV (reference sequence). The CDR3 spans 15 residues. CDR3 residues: CASSFGGRPIYEQYF. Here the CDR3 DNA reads TGTGCCAGCAGTTTCGGAGGCAGGCCCATCTACGAGCAGTACTTC.

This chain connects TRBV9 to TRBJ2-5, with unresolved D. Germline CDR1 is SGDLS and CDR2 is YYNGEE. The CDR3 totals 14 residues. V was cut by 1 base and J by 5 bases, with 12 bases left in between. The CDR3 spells CASSVRPGLETQYF. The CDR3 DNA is TGTGCCAGCAGCGTACGACCCGGGTTGGAGACCCAGTACTTC.

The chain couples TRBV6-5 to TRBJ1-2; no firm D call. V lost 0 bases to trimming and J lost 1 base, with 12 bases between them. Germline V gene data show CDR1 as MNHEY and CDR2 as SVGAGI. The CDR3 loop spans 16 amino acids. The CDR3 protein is CASSYSGSDINYGYTF. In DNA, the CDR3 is TGTGCCAGCAGTTACTCAGGCTCCGACATTAACTATGGCTACACCTTC.

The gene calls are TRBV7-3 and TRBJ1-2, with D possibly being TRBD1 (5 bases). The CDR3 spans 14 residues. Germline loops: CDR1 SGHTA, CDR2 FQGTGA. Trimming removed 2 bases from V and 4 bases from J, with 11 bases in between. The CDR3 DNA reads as TGTGCCAGCAGCTTAGACGGACAAGTCTATGGCTACACCTTC. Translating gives CASSLDGQVYGYTF. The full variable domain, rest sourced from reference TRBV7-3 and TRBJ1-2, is GAGVSQTPSNKVTEKGKYVELRCDPISGHTALYWYRQSLGQGPEFLIYFQGTGAADDSGLPNDRFFAVRPEGSVSTLKIQRTERGDSAVYLCASSLDGQVYGYTFGSGTRLTVV.

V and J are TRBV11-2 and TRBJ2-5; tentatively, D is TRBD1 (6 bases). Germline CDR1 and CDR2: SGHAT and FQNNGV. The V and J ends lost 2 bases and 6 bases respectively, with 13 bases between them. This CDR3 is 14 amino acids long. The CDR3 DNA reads TGTGCCAGCAGCTTACCAGGGGCCGAGAAGACCCAGTACTTC. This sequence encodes CASSLPGAEKTQYF.

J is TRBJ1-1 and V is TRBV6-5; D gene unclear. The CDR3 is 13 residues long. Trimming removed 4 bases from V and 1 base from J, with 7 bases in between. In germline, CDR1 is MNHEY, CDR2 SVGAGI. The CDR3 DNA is TGTGCCAGCAGTTCGTCCAGGAACACTGAAGCTTTCTTT. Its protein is CASSSSRNTEAFF.

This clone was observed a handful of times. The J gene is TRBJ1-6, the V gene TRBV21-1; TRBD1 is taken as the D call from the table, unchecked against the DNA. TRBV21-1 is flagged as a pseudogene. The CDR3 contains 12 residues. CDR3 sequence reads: CASSFRNSPLHF. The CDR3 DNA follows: TGTGCCAGCAGCTTCAGGAATTCACCCCTCCACTTT.

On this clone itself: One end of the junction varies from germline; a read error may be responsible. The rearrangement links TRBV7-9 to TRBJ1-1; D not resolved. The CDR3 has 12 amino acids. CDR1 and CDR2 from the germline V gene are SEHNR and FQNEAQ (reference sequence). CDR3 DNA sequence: TGTTCCAGCAGCTTATCGGACACTGAAGCTTTCTTT. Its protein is CSSSLSDTEAFF.

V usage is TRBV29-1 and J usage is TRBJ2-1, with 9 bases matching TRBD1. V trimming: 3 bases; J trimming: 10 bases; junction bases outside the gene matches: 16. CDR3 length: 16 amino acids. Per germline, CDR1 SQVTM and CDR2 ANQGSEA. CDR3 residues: CSVDGPPGTGLREQFF. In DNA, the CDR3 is TGCAGCGTTGACGGGCCCCCCGGGACAGGGCTCAGGGAGCAGTTCTTC.

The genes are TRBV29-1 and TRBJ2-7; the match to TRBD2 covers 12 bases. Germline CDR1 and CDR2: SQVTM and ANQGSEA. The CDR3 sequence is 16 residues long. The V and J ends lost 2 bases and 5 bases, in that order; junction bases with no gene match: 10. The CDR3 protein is CSVEPSGLAGSNEQYF. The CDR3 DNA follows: TGCAGCGTTGAACCATCCGGACTAGCGGGGTCCAACGAGCAGTACTTC.

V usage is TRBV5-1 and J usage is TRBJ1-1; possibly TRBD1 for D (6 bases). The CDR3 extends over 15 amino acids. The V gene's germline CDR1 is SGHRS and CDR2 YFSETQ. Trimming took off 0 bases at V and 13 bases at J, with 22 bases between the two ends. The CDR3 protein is CASSLANGQQRGGFF. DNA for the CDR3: TGCGCCAGCAGCTTGGCCAATGGACAGCAACGCGGGGGTTTCTTT.

The CDR3 sequence is CASSLRANKDINEQFF. The CDR3 DNA reads TGTGCCAGCAGCTTACGGGCCAACAAGGACATCAATGAGCAGTTCTTC. The chain uses TRBV7-8 and TRBJ2-1; weak D call: TRBD1 (5 bases). The CDR3 runs to 16 residues. Per germline, CDR1 SGHVS and CDR2 FQNEAQ. Trimming shortened V by 2 bases and J by 6 bases, and 17 bases separated the two germline ends.

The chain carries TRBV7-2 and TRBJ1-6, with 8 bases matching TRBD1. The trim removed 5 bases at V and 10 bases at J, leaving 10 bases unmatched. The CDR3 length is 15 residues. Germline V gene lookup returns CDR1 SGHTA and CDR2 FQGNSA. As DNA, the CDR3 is TGTGCCAGCAGCGGGATAGGACAGGGATGGTCACCCCTCCACTTT. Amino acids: CASSGIGQGWSPLHF.

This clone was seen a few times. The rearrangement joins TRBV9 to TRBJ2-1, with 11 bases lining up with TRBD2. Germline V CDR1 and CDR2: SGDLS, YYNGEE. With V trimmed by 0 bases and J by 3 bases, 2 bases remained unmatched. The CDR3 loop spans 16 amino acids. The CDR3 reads CASSVDTSGSYNEQFF. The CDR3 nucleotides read TGTGCCAGCAGCGTAGATACTAGCGGGAGCTACAATGAGCAGTTCTTC.

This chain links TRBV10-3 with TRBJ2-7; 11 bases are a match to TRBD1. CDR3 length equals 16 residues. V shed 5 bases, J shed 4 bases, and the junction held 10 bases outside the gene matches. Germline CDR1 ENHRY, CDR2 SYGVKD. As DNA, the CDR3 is TGTGCCATCAGTAAAGCCGCGGGACAGGGGGTTTACGAGCAGTACTTC. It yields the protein CAISKAAGQGVYEQYF.

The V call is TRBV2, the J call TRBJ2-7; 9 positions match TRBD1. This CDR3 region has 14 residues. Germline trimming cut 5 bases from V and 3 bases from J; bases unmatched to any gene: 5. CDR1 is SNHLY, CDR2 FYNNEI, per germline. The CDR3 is CASSKLGQGYEQYF. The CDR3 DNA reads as TGTGCCAGCAGTAAGCTGGGACAGGGCTACGAGCAGTACTTC.

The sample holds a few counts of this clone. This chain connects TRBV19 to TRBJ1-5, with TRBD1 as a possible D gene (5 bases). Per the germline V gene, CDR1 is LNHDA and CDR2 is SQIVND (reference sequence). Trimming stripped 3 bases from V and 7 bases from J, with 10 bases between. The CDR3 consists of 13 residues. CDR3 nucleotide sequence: TGTGCCAGTAGTATGTCGGGGGAGCAGCCCCAGCATTTT. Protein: CASSMSGEQPQHF.

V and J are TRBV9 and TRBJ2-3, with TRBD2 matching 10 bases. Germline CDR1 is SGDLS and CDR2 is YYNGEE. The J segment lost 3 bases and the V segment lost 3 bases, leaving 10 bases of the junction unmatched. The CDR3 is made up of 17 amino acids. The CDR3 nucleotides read TGTGCCAGCAGCGCGGCCCCAAGCGGGAGGGGGACAGATACGCAGTATTTT. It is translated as CASSAAPSGRGTDTQYF.

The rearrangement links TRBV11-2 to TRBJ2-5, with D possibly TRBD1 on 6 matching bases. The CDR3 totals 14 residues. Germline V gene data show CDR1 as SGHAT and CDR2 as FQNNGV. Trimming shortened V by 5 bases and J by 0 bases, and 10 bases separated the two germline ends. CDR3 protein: CASSVNRDQETQYF. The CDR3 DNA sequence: TGTGCCAGCAGCGTAAACAGGGACCAAGAGACCCAGTACTTC.

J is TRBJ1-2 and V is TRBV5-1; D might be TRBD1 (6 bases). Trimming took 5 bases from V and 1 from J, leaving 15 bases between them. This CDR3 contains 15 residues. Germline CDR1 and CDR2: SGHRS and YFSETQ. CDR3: CASRPWQGSNYGYTF. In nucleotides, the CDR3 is TGCGCCAGCAGACCTTGGCAGGGGAGTAACTATGGCTACACCTTC.

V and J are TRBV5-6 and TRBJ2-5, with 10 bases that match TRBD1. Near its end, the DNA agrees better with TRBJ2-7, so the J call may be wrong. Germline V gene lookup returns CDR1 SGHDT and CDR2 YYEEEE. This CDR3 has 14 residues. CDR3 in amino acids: CASSYPGTGDEQYF. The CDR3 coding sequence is TGTGCCAGCAGCTACCCCGGGACAGGGGACGAGCAGTACTTC.

CDR3 region: CATSLQTGGQETQYF. The CDR3 coding sequence is TGTGCCACCAGCTTACAAACCGGGGGCCAAGAGACCCAGTACTTC. This chain joins TRBV15 and TRBJ2-5; a possible D gene is TRBD2 (6 bases). This CDR3 contains 15 residues. V was cut by 5 bases and J by 1 base, with 14 bases left in between. CDR1 is LNHNV and CDR2 is YYDKDF in the germline V gene (reference sequence).

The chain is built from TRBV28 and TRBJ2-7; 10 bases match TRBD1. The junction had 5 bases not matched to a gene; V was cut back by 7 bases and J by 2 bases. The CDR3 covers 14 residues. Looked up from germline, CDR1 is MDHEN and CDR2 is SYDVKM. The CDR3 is CASNDRGRTYEQYF. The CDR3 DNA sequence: TGTGCCAGCAACGACAGGGGGCGAACCTACGAGCAGTACTTC.